These 10 T cell receptor beta chains share one sample of origin, sequenced in a study of OX40 agonist ivuxolimab in advanced cancers. The repertoire was sequenced with immunoSEQ multiplex PCR; TCRdb's copy has only in-frame clones and lacks some. The profile shows about 73,000 clones, 70% to 90% of them singletons. Material: CD4+ or CD8+ T cells sorted from blood, obtained in a trial of the OX40 agonist ivuxolimab. The receptors derive from an adult with an advanced solid tumor such as melanoma, head and neck, liver or kidney cancer.

The chain employs TRBV4-1 and TRBJ1-5; 9 bases match TRBD1. V was clipped by 2 bases and J by 4 bases; unmatched bases: 6. This CDR3 has 16 residues. Germline assignment: CDR1 MGHRA and CDR2 YSYEKL. CDR3 in amino acids: CASSQPDRGTNQPQHF. The DNA for the CDR3 is TGCGCCAGCAGCCAACCCGACAGGGGGACAAATCAGCCCCAGCATTTT.

The chain carries TRBV2 and TRBJ2-7; a possible D gene is TRBD1 (5 bases). Trimming took off 5 bases at V and 10 bases at J, with 9 bases between the two ends. CDR1 is SNHLY and CDR2 is FYNNEI in the germline V gene. The CDR3 is made up of 10 amino acids. The CDR3 loop is CASSQTAQYF. CDR3 coding DNA: TGTGCCAGCAGTCAGACAGCCCAGTACTTC.

A few counts support this clone. The V call is TRBV6-1, the J call TRBJ1-2; 9 bases align to TRBD1. Germline-derived CDR1 and CDR2 are MNHNS and SASEGT. CDR3 size: 12 residues. After removal of 7 bases from V and 10 bases from J, the junction contained 7 bases not matched to a gene. As DNA, the CDR3 is TGTGCCAGCACCCCGGGACAGGGAACCTACACCTTC. This translates into CASTPGQGTYTF.

The rearrangement uses TRBV28 and TRBJ1-6; 9 bases align to TRBD1. Germline loops: CDR1 MDHEN, CDR2 SYDVKM. The CDR3 has 16 residues. V shed 5 bases and J 7 bases; nucleotides not matched to a gene: 9. CDR3 region: CASSLPGQGGNSPLHF. CDR3 coding DNA: TGTGCCAGCAGTCTACCGGGACAGGGAGGAAATTCACCCCTCCACTTT.

The V and J genes are TRBV6-1 and TRBJ2-5, with TRBD1 matching 10 bases. This CDR3 contains 15 residues. CDR1 MNHNS and CDR2 SASEGT come from the germline V gene. V lost 5 bases and J lost 5; bases outside the gene matches: 8. The CDR3, as DNA: TGTGCCAGCAGTTCGACAGGGGGCTGGGGGGAGACCCAGTACTTC. It translates to CASSSTGGWGETQYF.

This chain uses TRBV6-1 with TRBJ2-1; the match to TRBD1 covers 9 bases. The CDR3 is 19 residues long. V gave up 4 bases and J gave up 7 bases; unmatched junction bases: 20. Germline assignment: CDR1 MNHNS and CDR2 SASEGT. The CDR3 protein is CASSVIVGSGQGGPNEQFF. The DNA of the CDR3 is TGTGCCAGCAGTGTAATAGTTGGTTCGGGACAGGGCGGCCCTAATGAGCAGTTCTTC.

The genes are TRBV6-1 and TRBJ2-5; 11 bases map to TRBD2. The J segment lost 4 bases and the V segment lost 3 bases, leaving 4 bases of the junction unmatched. Germline V gene lookup returns CDR1 MNHNS and CDR2 SASEGT. CDR3 length: 15 residues. The CDR3 region is CASSDRLAGGETQYF. DNA for the CDR3: TGTGCCAGCAGTGATCGGCTAGCGGGAGGAGAGACCCAGTACTTC.

The CDR3 nucleotides read TGTGCCAGCAGTTTAGTCCCCTACAGCCTCCGGACCTACGAGCAGTACTTC. Translation: CASSLVPYSLRTYEQYF. The J gene is TRBJ2-7, the V gene TRBV28, with D hard to call. CDR3 length equals 17 residues. Germline CDR1 reads MDHEN; CDR2 reads SYDVKM. With 2 bases removed from V and 2 bases from J, the gap between germline ends came to 19 bases.

The V and J genes are TRBV9 and TRBJ2-7, with 8 bases lining up with TRBD2. Germline V gene data show CDR1 as SGDLS and CDR2 as YYNGEE. Germline trimming cut 0 bases from V and 3 bases from J; bases unmatched to any gene: 5. CDR3 length equals 15 residues. The CDR3 is CASSVGREGVYEQYF. The CDR3 DNA follows: TGTGCCAGCAGCGTAGGTCGGGAGGGGGTCTACGAGCAGTACTTC.

The chain employs TRBV19 and TRBJ1-1; D not resolved. This CDR3 region has 10 residues. CDR1 LNHDA and CDR2 SQIVND come from the germline V gene (reference sequence). Trimming took off 8 bases at V and 1 base at J, with 2 bases between the two ends. The CDR3 DNA reads TGTGCCAGTCGGAACACTGAAGCTTTCTTT. Its translation is CASRNTEAFF.